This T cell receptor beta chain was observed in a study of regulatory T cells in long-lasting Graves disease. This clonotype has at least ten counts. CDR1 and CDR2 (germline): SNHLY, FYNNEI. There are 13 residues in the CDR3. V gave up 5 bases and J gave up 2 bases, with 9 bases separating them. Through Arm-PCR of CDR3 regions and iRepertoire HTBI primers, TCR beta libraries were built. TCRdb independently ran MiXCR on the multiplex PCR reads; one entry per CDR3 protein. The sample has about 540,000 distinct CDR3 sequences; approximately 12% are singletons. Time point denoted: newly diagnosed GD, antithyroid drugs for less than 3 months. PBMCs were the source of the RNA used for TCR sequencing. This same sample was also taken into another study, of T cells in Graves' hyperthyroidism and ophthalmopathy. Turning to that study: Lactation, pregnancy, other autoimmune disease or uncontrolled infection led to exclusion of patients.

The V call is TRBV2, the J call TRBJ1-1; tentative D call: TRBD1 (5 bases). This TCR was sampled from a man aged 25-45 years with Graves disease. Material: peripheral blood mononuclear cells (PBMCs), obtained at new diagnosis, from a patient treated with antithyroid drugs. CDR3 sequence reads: CASSFRTNTEAFF. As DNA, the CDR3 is TGTGCCAGCAGTTTCAGGACAAACACTGAAGCTTTCTTT.